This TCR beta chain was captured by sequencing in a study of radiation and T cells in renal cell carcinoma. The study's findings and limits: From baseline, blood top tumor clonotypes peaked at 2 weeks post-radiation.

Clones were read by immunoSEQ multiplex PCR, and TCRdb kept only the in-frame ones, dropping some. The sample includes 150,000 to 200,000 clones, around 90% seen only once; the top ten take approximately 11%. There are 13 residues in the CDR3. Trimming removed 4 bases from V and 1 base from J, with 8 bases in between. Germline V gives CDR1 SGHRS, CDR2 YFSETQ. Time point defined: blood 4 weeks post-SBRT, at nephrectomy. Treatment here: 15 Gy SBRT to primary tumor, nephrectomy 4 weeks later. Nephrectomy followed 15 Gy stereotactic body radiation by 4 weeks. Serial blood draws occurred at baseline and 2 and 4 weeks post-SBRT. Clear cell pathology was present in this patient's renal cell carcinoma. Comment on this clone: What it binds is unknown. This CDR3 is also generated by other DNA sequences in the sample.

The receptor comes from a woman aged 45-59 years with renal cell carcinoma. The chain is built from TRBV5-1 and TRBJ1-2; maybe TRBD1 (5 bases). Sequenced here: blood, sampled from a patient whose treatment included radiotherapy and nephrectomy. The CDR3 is CASSGTGNYGYTF. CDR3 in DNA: TGCGCCAGCAGCGGGACGGGTAACTATGGCTACACCTTC.